What follows are 5 T cell receptor beta chains derived from one specimen sequenced in a study of blood T cells in healthy people across ages. Together with a sample-barcoded 5' primer, a J-beta primer mix was included in a second PCR lasting about 6 to 11 cycles. TCRdb passed the 5' RACE reads through MiXCR, listing each CDR3 protein once. Here the sample spans about 1,400,000 distinct CDR3 sequences, approximately 60% being singletons. The source material was blood. The receptors here all came from a man aged 18 to 35 in good health.

This sequence joins TRBV7-2 and TRBJ1-2, with D maybe TRBD1 (6 bases). The germline V and J ends were trimmed by 5 bases and 4 bases, with 17 bases remaining between them. CDR1 is SGHTA and CDR2 is FQGNSA in the germline V gene. The CDR3 contains 15 residues. The CDR3 nucleotides read TGTGCCAGCAGCCCTGTAGGACAGAGAGTCTATGGCTACACCTTC. Encoded protein: CASSPVGQRVYGYTF.

The V gene is TRBV28, the J gene TRBJ2-3; 11 bases map to TRBD1. Germline CDR1 MDHEN, CDR2 SYDVKM. CDR3 length equals 15 residues. The J segment lost 4 bases and the V segment lost 11 bases, leaving 11 bases of the junction unmatched. CDR3 coding DNA: TGTGCCGTTGCCCCCGGACAGGGGGCGTCAGATACGCAGTATTTT. Its protein is CAVAPGQGASDTQYF.

The rearrangement links TRBV21-1 to TRBJ2-7; the table's TRBD1 call for D was not verified on the DNA. TRBV21-1 is a recognized pseudogene. CDR3 length: 15 amino acids. The CDR3 nucleotides read TGTGCCAGCAGCAAAGTGGGGACATCTTCCTACGAGCAGTACTTC. Translated: CASSKVGTSSYEQYF.

In this sample, this clonotype turned up once. J is TRBJ1-2 and V is TRBV7-9; TRBD1 matches at 9 bases. Trimming at V came to 4 bases and at J to 7 bases, leaving 4 bases not matched to a gene. Germline loops: CDR1 SEHNR, CDR2 FQNEAQ (reference sequence). This CDR3 spans 13 amino acids. The DNA of the CDR3 is TGTGCCAGCAGCTGGACGACAGGGGGTGGCTACACCTTC. Translation: CASSWTTGGGYTF.

The rearrangement joins TRBV10-2 to TRBJ2-1; 13 bases align to TRBD2. The CDR3 consists of 14 residues. Germline V gene data show CDR1 as WSHSY and CDR2 as SAAADI. With V trimmed by 7 bases and J by 7 bases, 4 bases remained unmatched. CDR3 coding DNA: TGCGCCAGCACCACTAGCGGGGGGGCAAATGAGCAGTTCTTC. Translation gives CASTTSGGANEQFF.